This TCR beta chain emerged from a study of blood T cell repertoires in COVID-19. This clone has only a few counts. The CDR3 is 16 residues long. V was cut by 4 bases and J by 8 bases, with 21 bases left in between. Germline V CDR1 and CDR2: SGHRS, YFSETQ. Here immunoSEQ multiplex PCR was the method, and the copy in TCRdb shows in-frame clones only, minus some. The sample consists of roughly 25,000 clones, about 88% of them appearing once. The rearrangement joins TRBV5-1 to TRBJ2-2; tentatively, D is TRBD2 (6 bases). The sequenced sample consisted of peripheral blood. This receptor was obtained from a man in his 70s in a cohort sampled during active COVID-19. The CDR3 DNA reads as TGCGCCAGCAGCCCGGGTGCGGCGGCCCGGGAGGGGGAGCTGTTTTTT. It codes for CASSPGAAAREGELFF.